This T cell receptor beta chain is drawn from a study of T cell responses to AZD1222 COVID-19 vaccine. Study information: Pooling covered second doses at about 4 or about 12 weeks.

This CDR3 has 14 residues. CDR1 is KGHSH, CDR2 LQKENI, per germline. V lost 3 bases to trimming and J lost 2 bases, with 9 bases between them. Measured with immunoSEQ multiplex PCR; TCRdb has only the in-frame clones, and not every one. This table holds around 160,000 clones, 89% found once. This chain joins TRBV18 and TRBJ2-3; D is undetermined. The sample here was peripheral blood, taken on day 0 of AZD1222 vaccination. The clonotype originates from an adult in good health. The CDR3 DNA is TGTGCCAGCTCACCTATCGGATCCACAGATACGCAGTATTTT. Its translation: CASSPIGSTDTQYF.